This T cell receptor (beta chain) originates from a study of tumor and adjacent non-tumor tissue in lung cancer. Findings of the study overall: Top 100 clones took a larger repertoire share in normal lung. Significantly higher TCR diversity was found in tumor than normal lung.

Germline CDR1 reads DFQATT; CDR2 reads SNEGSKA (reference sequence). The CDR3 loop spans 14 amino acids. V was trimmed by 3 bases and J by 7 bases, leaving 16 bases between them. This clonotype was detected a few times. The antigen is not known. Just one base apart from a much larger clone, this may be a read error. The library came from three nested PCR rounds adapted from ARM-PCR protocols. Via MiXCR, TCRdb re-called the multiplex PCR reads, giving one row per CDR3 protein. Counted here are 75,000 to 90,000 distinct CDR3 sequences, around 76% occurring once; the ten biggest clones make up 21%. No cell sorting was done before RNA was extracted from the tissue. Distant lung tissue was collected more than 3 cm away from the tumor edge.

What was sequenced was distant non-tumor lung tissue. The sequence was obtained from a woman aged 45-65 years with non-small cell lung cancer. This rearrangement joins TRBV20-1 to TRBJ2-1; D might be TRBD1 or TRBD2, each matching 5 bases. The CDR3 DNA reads TGCAGTGCTAGGGGACCAGTGGCGTCGAATGAGCAGTTCTTC. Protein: CSARGPVASNEQFF.